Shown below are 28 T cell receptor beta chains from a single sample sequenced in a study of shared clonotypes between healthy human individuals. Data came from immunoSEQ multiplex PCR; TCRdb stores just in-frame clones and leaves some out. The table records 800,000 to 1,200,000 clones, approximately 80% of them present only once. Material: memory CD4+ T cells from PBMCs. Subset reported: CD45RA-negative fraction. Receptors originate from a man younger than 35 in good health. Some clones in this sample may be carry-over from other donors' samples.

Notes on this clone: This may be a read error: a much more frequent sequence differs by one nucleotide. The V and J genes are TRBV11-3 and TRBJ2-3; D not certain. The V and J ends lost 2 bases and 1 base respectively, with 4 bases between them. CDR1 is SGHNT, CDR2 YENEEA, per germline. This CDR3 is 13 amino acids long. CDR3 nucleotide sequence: TGTGCCAGCAGCTTACAGGGCACAGATACGCAGTATTTT. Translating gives CASSLQGTDTQYF.

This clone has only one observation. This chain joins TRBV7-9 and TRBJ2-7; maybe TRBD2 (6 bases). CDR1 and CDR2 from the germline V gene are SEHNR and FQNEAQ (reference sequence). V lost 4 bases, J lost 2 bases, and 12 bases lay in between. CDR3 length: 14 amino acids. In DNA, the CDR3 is TGTGCCAGCAGCTCCCAAAGGACTACCTACGAGCAGTACTTC. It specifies CASSSQRTTYEQYF.

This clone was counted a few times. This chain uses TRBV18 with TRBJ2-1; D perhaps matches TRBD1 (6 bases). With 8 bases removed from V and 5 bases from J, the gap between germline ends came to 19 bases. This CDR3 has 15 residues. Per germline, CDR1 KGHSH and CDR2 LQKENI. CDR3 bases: TGTGCCAGCCGGGTCGACAGGCCCCTCAACAATGAGCAGTTCTTC. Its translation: CASRVDRPLNNEQFF.

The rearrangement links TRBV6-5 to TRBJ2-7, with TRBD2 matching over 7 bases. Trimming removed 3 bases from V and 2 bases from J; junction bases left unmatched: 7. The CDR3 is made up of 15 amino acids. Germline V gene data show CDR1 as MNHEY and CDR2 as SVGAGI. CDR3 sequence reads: CASSYVGGRTYEQYF. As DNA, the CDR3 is TGTGCCAGCAGTTATGTTGGCGGGAGAACCTACGAGCAGTACTTC.

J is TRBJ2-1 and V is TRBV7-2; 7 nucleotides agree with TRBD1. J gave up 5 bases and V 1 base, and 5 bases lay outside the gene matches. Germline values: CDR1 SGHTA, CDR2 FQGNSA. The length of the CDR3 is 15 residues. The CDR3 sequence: CASSLVQGIHNEQFF. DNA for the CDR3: TGTGCCAGCAGCTTAGTACAGGGGATTCACAATGAGCAGTTCTTC.

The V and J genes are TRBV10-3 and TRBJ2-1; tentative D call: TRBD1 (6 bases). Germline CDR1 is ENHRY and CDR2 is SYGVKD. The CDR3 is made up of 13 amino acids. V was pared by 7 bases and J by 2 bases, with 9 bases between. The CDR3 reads CAITDSPYNEQFF. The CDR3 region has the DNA TGTGCCATCACGGACAGTCCCTACAATGAGCAGTTCTTC.

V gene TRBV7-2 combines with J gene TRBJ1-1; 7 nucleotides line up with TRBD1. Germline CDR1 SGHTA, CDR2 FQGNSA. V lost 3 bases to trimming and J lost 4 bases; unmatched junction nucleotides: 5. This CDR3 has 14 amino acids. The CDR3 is CASSFAAGGTEAFF. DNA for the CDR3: TGTGCCAGCAGCTTCGCGGCAGGGGGCACTGAAGCTTTCTTT.

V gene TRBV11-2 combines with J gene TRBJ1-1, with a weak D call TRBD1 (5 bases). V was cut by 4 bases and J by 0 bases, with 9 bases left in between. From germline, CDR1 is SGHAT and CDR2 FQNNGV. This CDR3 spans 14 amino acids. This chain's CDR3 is CASSSGTVNTEAFF. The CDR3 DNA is TGTGCCAGCAGCTCGGGGACGGTGAACACTGAAGCTTTCTTT.

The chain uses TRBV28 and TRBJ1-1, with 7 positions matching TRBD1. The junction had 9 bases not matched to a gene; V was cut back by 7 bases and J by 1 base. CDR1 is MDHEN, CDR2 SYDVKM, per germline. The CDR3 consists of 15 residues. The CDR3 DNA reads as TGTGCCAGCATTACCTACGACAGGGAGAACACTGAAGCTTTCTTT. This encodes CASITYDRENTEAFF.

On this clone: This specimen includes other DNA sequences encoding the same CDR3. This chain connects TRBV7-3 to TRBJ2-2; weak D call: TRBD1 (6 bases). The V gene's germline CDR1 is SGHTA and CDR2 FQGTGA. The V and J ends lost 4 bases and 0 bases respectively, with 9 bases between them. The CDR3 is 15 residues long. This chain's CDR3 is CASSSGTPNTGELFF. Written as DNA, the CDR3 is TGTGCCAGCAGCTCCGGGACACCGAACACCGGGGAGCTGTTTTTT.

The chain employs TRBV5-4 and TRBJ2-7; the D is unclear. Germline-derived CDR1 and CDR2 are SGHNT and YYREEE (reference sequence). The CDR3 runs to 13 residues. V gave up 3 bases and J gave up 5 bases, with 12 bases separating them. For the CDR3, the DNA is TGTGCCAGCAGCTCTTCTGCGGTGAACGAGCAGTACTTC. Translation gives CASSSSAVNEQYF.

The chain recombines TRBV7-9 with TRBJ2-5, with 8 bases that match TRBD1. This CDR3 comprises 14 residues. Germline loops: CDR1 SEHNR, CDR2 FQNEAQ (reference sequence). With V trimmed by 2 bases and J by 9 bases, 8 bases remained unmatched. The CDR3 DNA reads TGTGCCAGCAGCTTAAGGCAGGGGGCTGAAGCCCAGTACTTC. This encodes CASSLRQGAEAQYF.

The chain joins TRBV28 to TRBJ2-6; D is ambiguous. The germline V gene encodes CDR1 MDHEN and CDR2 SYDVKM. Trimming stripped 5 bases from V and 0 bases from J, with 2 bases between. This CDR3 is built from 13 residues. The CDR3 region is CASSDSGANVLTF. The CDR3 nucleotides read TGTGCCAGCAGTGACTCTGGGGCCAACGTCCTGACTTTC. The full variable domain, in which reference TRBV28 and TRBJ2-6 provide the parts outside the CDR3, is DVKVTQSSRYLVKRTGEKVFLECVQDMDHENMFWYRQDPGLGLRLIYFSYDVKMKEKGDIPEGYSVSREKKERFSLILESASTNQTSMYLCASSDSGANVLTFGAGSRLTVL.

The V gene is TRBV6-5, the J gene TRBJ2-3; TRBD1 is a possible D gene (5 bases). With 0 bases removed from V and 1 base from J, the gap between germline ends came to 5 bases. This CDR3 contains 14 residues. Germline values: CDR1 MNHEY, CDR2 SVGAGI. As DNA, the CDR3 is TGTGCCAGCAGTTACTCAGGGGGCACAGATACGCAGTATTTT. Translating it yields CASSYSGGTDTQYF.

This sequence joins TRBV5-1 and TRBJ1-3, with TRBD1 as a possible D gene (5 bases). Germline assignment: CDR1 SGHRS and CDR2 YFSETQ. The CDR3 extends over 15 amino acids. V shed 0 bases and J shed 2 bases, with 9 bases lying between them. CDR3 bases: TGCGCCAGCAGCTTGGGAGGGGCTACTGGAAACACCATATATTTT. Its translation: CASSLGGATGNTIYF.

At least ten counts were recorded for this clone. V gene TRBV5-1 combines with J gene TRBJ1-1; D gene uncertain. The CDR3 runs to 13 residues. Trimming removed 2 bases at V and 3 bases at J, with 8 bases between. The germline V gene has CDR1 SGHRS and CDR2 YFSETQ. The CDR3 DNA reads TGCGCCAGCAGCTTAGGCGGACACACTGAAGCTTTCTTT. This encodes CASSLGGHTEAFF.

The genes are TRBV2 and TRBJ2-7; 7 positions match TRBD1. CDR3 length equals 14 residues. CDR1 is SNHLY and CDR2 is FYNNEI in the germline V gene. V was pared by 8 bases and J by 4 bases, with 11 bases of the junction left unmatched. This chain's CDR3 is CASAQGSLWYEQYF. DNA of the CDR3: TGTGCCAGCGCACAGGGGTCACTTTGGTACGAGCAGTACTTC.

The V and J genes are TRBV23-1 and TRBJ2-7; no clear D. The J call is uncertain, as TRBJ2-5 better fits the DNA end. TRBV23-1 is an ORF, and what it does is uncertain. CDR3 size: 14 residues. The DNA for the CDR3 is TGCGCCAGCAGTCAATGGGCCAACCAAGAGACCCAGTACTTC. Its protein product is CASSQWANQETQYF.

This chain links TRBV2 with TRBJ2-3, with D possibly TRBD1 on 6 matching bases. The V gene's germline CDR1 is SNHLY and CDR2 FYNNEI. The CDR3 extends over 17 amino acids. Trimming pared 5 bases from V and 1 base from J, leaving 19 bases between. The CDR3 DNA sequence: TGTGCCAGCAGTCAGCCCCTGGGGGCGTCCGGCACAGATACGCAGTATTTT. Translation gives CASSQPLGASGTDTQYF.

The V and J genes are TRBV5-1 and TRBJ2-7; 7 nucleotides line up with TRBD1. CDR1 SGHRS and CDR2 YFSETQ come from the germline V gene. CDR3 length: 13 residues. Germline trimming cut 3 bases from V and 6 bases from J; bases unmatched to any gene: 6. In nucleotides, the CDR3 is TGCGCCAGCAGCTCTACGACAGGGAGCGAGCAGTACTTC. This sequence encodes CASSSTTGSEQYF.

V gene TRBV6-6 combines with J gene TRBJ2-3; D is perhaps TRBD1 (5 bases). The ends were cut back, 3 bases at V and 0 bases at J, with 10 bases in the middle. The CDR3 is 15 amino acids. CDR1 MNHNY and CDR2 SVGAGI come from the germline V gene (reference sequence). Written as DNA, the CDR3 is TGTGCCAGCAGTTATCGGACACCTAGCACAGATACGCAGTATTTT. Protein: CASSYRTPSTDTQYF.

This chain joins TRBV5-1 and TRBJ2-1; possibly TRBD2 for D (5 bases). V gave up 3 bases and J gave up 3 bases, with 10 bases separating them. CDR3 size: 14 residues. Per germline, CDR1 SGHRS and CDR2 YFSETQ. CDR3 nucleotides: TGCGCCAGCAGCTGGACTCCGATCTACAATGAGCAGTTCTTC. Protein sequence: CASSWTPIYNEQFF.

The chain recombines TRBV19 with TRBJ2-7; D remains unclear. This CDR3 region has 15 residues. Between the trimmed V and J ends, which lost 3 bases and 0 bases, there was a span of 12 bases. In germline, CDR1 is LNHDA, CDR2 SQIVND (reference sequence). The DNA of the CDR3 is TGTGCCAGTAGTATCGCATTTCTGAGCTCCTACGAGCAGTACTTC. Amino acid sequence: CASSIAFLSSYEQYF. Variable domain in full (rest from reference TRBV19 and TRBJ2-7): DGGITQSPKYLFRKEGQNVTLSCEQNLNHDAMYWYRQDPGQGLRLIYYSQIVNDFQKGDIAEGYSVSREKKESFPLTVTSAQKNPTAFYLCASSIAFLSSYEQYFGPGTRLTVT.

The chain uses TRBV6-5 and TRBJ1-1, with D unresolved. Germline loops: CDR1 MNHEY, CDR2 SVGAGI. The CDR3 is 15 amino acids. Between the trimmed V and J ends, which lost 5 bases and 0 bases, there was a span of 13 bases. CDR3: CASSRTLGMNTEAFF. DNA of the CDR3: TGTGCCAGCAGTCGAACACTGGGGATGAACACTGAAGCTTTCTTT.

This chain's CDR3 is CASSVVGGTSYNEQFF. The CDR3 bases are TGTGCCAGCAGCGTAGTAGGCGGGACCAGCTACAATGAGCAGTTCTTC. This sequence joins TRBV9 and TRBJ2-1; D might be TRBD2 (6 bases). The CDR3 has 16 residues. V was cut by 0 bases and J by 3 bases, with 13 bases left in between. The V gene's germline CDR1 is SGDLS and CDR2 YYNGEE.

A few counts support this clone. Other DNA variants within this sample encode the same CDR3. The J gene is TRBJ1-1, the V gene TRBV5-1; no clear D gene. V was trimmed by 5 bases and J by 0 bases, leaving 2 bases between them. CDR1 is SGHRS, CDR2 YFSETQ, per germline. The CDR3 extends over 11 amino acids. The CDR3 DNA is TGCGCCAGCAGTTTGAACACTGAAGCTTTCTTT. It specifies CASSLNTEAFF.

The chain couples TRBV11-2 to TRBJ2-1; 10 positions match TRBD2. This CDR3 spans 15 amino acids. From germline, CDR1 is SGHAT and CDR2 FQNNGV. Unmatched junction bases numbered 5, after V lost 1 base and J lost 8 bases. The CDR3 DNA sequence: TGTGCCAGCAGCTTAGTTACTAGCGGGATAGATGAGCAGTTCTTC. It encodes CASSLVTSGIDEQFF.

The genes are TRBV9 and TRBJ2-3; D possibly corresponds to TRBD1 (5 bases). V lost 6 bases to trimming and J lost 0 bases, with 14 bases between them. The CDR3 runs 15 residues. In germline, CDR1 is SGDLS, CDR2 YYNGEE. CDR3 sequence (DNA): TGTGCCAGCACCCAATCCCCAGGGAGCACAGATACGCAGTATTTT. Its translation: CASTQSPGSTDTQYF.